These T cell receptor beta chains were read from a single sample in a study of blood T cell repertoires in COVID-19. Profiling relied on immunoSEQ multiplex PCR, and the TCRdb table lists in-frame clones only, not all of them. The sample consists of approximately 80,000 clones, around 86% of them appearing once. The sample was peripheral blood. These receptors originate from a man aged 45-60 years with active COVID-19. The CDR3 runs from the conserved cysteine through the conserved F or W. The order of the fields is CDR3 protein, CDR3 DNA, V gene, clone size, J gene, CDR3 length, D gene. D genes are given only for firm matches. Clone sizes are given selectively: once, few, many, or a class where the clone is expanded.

CDR3 protein: CASSVRQGLTGELFF
CDR3 DNA: TGTGCCAGCAGCGTCCGACAGGGGCTCACCGGGGAGCTGTTTTTT
V gene: TRBV7-9
clone size: NA
J gene: TRBJ2-2
CDR3 length: 15
D gene: TRBD1

CDR3 protein: CASSVGGTPADTQYF
CDR3 DNA: TGTGCCAGCAGCGTAGGGGGGACACCCGCGGATACGCAGTATTTT
V gene: TRBV9
clone size: NA
J gene: TRBJ2-3
CDR3 length: 15
D gene: NA

CDR3 protein: CATSSRDRVQPQHF
CDR3 DNA: TGTGCCACCAGCAGCCGGGACAGGGTCCAGCCCCAGCATTTT
V gene: TRBV15
clone size: NA
J gene: TRBJ1-5
CDR3 length: 14
D gene: TRBD1

CDR3 protein: CASSPRVGEKLFF
CDR3 DNA: TGTGCCAGCAGTCCCAGGGTGGGGGAAAAACTGTTTTTT
V gene: TRBV6-6
clone size: NA
J gene: TRBJ1-4
CDR3 length: 13
D gene: NA

CDR3 protein: CASNRAGVVNEQFF
CDR3 DNA: TGTGCCAGCAATAGAGCGGGAGTGGTAAATGAGCAGTTCTTC
V gene: TRBV6-5
clone size: NA
J gene: TRBJ2-1
CDR3 length: 14
D gene: TRBD2

CDR3 protein: CASRARFRGESYNSPLHF
CDR3 DNA: TGTGCCAGCAGAGCTCGTTTTAGGGGTGAGTCCTATAATTCACCCCTCCACTTT
V gene: TRBV27
clone size: NA
J gene: TRBJ1-6
CDR3 length: 18
D gene: NA

CDR3 protein: CASSLDPTGASGNTIYF
CDR3 DNA: TGTGCCAGCAGCCTGGACCCGACAGGGGCGTCTGGAAACACCATATATTTT
V gene: TRBV5-5
clone size: NA
J gene: TRBJ1-3
CDR3 length: 17
D gene: TRBD1

CDR3 protein: CASMQMETQYF
CDR3 DNA: TGTGCCAGCATGCAGATGGAGACCCAGTACTTC
V gene: TRBV28
clone size: NA
J gene: TRBJ2-5
CDR3 length: 11
D gene: NA

CDR3 protein: CATSDLRRDRVETQYF
CDR3 DNA: TGTGCCACCAGTGATTTGCGCAGGGACAGGGTCGAGACCCAGTACTTC
V gene: TRBV24-1
clone size: NA
J gene: TRBJ2-5
CDR3 length: 16
D gene: TRBD1

CDR3 protein: CASSPTSGYYEQYF
CDR3 DNA: TGTGCCAGCAGTCCAACTAGCGGTTACTACGAGCAGTACTTC
V gene: TRBV5-4
clone size: NA
J gene: TRBJ2-7
CDR3 length: 14
D gene: TRBD2

CDR3 protein: CASSYSVTGNSPLHF
CDR3 DNA: TGTGCCAGCAGTTACTCGGTGACAGGGAATTCACCCCTCCACTTT
V gene: TRBV6-5
clone size: NA
J gene: TRBJ1-6
CDR3 length: 15
D gene: TRBD1

CDR3 protein: CSVEVQRGGNTIYF
CDR3 DNA: TGCAGCGTTGAGGTACAACGGGGAGGAAACACCATATATTTT
V gene: TRBV29-1
clone size: few
J gene: TRBJ1-3
CDR3 length: 14
D gene: NA

CDR3 protein: CASSQAGGEETQYF
CDR3 DNA: TGTGCCAGCAGCCAGGCGGGGGGCGAAGAGACCCAGTACTTC
V gene: TRBV4-2
clone size: NA
J gene: TRBJ2-5
CDR3 length: 14
D gene: TRBD2

CDR3 protein: CASSPPGTGEADTQYF
CDR3 DNA: TGCGCCAGCAGCCCTCCCGGGACAGGGGAAGCAGATACGCAGTATTTT
V gene: TRBV5-1
clone size: NA
J gene: TRBJ2-3
CDR3 length: 16
D gene: TRBD1

CDR3 protein: CASQGEAGNTIYF
CDR3 DNA: TGTGCCAGTCAGGGGGAGGCTGGAAACACCATATATTTT
V gene: TRBV6-5
clone size: few
J gene: TRBJ1-3
CDR3 length: 13
D gene: TRBD1

CDR3 protein: CASSSRQPGTGELFF
CDR3 DNA: TGTGCCAGCAGTTCCCGTCAACCGGGGACCGGGGAGCTGTTTTTT
V gene: TRBV28
clone size: NA
J gene: TRBJ2-2
CDR3 length: 15
D gene: NA

CDR3 protein: CASSLNGVPYEQYF
CDR3 DNA: TGCGCCAGCAGCTTGAACGGGGTCCCCTACGAGCAGTACTTC
V gene: TRBV5-1
clone size: NA
J gene: TRBJ2-7
CDR3 length: 14
D gene: NA

CDR3 protein: CASSLGWPGDYGYTF
CDR3 DNA: TGTGCCAGCAGTTTAGGTTGGCCCGGGGACTATGGCTACACCTTC
V gene: TRBV27
clone size: NA
J gene: TRBJ1-2
CDR3 length: 15
D gene: NA

CDR3 protein: CASSLTLRNQPQHF
CDR3 DNA: TGTGCCAGTAGTCTAACCCTCCGGAATCAGCCCCAGCATTTT
V gene: TRBV19
clone size: NA
J gene: TRBJ1-5
CDR3 length: 14
D gene: NA

CDR3 protein: CASSVAGGGDEQFF
CDR3 DNA: TGTGCCAGCAGCGTGGCGGGTGGAGGGGATGAGCAGTTCTTC
V gene: TRBV9
clone size: once
J gene: TRBJ2-1
CDR3 length: 14
D gene: NA

CDR3 protein: CASSPITLTSGFYEQYF
CDR3 DNA: TGTGCCAGCAGCCCTATTACCCTTACTAGCGGTTTTTACGAGCAGTACTTC
V gene: TRBV7-6
clone size: NA
J gene: TRBJ2-7
CDR3 length: 17
D gene: TRBD2

CDR3 protein: CATSDFSTGTGRNEQFF
CDR3 DNA: TGTGCCACCAGTGATTTCTCCACCGGGACAGGGAGGAATGAGCAGTTCTTC
V gene: TRBV24-1
clone size: NA
J gene: TRBJ2-1
CDR3 length: 17
D gene: TRBD1

CDR3 protein: CASTVSGSPTDTQYF
CDR3 DNA: TGTGCCAGCACCGTTAGCGGGAGCCCCACAGATACGCAGTATTTT
V gene: TRBV9
clone size: NA
J gene: TRBJ2-3
CDR3 length: 15
D gene: TRBD2

CDR3 protein: CASSPRSATNEKLFF
CDR3 DNA: TGTGCCAGCAGTCCCCGATCGGCAACTAATGAAAAACTGTTTTTT
V gene: TRBV27
clone size: few
J gene: TRBJ1-4
CDR3 length: 15
D gene: NA

CDR3 protein: CASSLRSGSSSPLHF
CDR3 DNA: TGTGCCAGCAGTTTAAGGTCTGGGAGTAGTTCACCCCTCCACTTT
V gene: TRBV28
clone size: NA
J gene: TRBJ1-6
CDR3 length: 15
D gene: NA